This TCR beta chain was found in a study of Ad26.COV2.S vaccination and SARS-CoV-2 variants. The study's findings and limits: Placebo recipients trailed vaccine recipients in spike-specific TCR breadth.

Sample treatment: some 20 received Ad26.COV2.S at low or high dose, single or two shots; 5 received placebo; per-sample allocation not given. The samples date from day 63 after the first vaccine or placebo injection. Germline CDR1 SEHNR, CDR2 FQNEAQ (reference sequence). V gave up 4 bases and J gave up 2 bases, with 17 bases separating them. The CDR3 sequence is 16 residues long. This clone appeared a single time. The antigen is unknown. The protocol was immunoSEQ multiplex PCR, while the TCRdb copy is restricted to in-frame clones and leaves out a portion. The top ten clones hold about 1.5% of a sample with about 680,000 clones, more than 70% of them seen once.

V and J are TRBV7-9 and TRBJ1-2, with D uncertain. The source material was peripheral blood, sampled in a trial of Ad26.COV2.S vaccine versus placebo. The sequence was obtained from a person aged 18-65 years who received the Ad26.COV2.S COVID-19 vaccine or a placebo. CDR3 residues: CASSYSGRSANYGYTF. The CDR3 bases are TGTGCCAGCAGCTACAGCGGGAGGTCGGCGAACTATGGCTACACCTTC.